This T cell receptor (beta chain) originates from a study of cytomegalovirus exposure and HLA in healthy donors. This clone was seen a few times. The CDR3 consists of 15 residues. Trimming took 6 bases from V and 1 from J, leaving 15 bases between them. Germline V gives CDR1 SEHNR, CDR2 FQNEAQ (reference sequence). The study ran its PCR with 60 Vbeta and 13 Jbeta primers. Sequencing was performed with immunoSEQ multiplex PCR; in TCRdb, only in-frame clones are kept and a portion is missing. This sample has more than 200,000 clones, with 60% to 80% found just once. The receptor was isolated from a male donor in good health and CMV-seronegative. Source material: PBMCs. The chain links TRBV7-9 to TRBJ1-1; a weak D match, TRBD1 (6 bases). CDR3 residues: CASRGIGQTNTEAFF. CDR3 bases: TGTGCCAGCAGGGGAATCGGACAGACGAACACTGAAGCTTTCTTT.